This T cell receptor (beta chain) was sequenced during a study of cytomegalovirus exposure and HLA in healthy donors. 13 Jbeta primers and 60 Vbeta primers were used for the PCR. Profiled with immunoSEQ multiplex PCR; TCRdb holds only in-frame clones, not every one. The table lists some 110,000 clones, under 80% of them singletons, with roughly 12% in the top ten. Deletions cut 7 bases from V and 2 bases from J, with 14 bases between. Germline V CDR1 and CDR2: SGHTA, FQGNSA. The CDR3 loop spans 14 amino acids. This sequence was found in a woman between 45 and 65 years old in good health and CMV-seropositive. Sequencing was carried out using PBMCs. The rearrangement uses TRBV7-2 and TRBJ1-1, with D perhaps matching TRBD1 (5 bases). The DNA for the CDR3 is TGTGCCAGCAACAACAAGGGGCTTAACACTGAAGCTTTCTTT. This translates into CASNNKGLNTEAFF.